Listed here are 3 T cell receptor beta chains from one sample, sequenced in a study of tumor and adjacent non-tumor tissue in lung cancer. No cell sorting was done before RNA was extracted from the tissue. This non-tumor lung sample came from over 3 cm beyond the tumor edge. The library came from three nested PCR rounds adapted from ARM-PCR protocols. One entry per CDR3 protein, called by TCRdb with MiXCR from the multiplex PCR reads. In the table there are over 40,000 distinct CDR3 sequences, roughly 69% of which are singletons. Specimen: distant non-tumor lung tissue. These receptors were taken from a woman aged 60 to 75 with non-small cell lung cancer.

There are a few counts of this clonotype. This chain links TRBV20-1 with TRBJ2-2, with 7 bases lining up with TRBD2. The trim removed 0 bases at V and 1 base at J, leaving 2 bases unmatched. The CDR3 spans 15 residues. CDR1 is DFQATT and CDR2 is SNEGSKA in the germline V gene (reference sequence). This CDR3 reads CSARDGGRNTGELFF. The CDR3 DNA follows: TGCAGTGCTAGAGACGGCGGGAGGAACACCGGGGAGCTGTTTTTT.

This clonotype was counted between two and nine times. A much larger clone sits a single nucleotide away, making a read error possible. The CDR3 here is CASSIPGRTSWGYTF. The CDR3 region has the DNA TGTGCCAGCAGCATCCCGGGCCGAACATCGTGGGGCTACACCTTC. The chain joins TRBV6-6 to TRBJ1-2; D unresolved. The ends were cut back, 6 bases at V and 8 bases at J, with 22 bases in the middle. Germline CDR1 reads MNHNY; CDR2 reads SVGAGI (reference sequence). This CDR3 is 15 amino acids long.

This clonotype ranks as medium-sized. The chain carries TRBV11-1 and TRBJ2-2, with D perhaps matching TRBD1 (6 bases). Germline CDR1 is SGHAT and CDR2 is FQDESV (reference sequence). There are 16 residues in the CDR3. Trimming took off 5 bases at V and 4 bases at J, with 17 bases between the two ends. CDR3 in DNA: TGTGCCAGCAGCCCTGGGAACAGGGTGGCCACCGGGGAGCTGTTTTTT. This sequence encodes CASSPGNRVATGELFF.